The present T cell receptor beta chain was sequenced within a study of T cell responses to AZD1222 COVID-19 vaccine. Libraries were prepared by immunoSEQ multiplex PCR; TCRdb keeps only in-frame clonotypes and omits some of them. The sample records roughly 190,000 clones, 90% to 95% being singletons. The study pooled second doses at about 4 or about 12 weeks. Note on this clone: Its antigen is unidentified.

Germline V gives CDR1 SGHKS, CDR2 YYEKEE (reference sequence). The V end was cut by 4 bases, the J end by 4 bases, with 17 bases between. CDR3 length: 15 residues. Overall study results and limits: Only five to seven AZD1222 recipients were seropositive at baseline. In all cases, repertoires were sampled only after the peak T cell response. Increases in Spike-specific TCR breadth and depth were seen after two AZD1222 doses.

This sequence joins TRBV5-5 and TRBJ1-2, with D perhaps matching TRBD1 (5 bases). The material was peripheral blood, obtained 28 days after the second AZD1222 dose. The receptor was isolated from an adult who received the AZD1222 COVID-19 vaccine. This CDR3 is CASSPGTETFYGYTF. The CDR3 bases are TGTGCCAGCAGCCCGGGGACGGAGACGTTCTATGGCTACACCTTC. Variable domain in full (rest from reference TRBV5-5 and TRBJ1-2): DAGVTQSPTHLIKTRGQQVTLRCSPISGHKSVSWYQQVLGQGPQFIFQYYEKEERGRGNFPDRFSARQFPNYSSELNVNALLLGDSALYLCASSPGTETFYGYTFGSGTRLTVV.